This T cell receptor (beta chain) was obtained from a study of technical replicates of blood from a handful of donors. Method: immunoSEQ multiplex PCR; TCRdb's copy keeps in-frame clones and lacks some. In the table there are around 80,000 clones, 95% to 98% of which are singletons. Germline CDR1 and CDR2: SGHRS and YFSETQ. Trimming took off 2 bases at V and 3 bases at J, with 9 bases between the two ends. The CDR3 extends over 13 amino acids. The chain links TRBV5-1 to TRBJ2-7; no reliable D call. This clonotype originated in a human donor in good health. Sequences were obtained from T cells isolated from PBMCs. The CDR3 here is CASSLLTNYEQYF. For the CDR3, the DNA is TGCGCCAGCAGCTTATTGACAAACTACGAGCAGTACTTC.